The 10 T cell receptor beta chains listed next were all sequenced from one sample in a study of breast tumors, draining lymph nodes, adjacent tissues. TCRdb used MiXCR to reprocess the multiplex PCR reads, holding one entry per CDR3 protein. Of approximately 89,000 distinct CDR3 sequences in the sample, around 28% are singletons; the top ten hold around 8.1%. The lymph nodes were axillary draining lymph nodes from breast cancer patients. The source material was axillary lymph node tissue. The source of these receptors is a female donor with breast cancer. Some clones in this sample may be carry-over from other donors' samples.

This clonotype was picked up one time. This chain uses TRBV5-1 with TRBJ2-2; 11 bases map to TRBD2. Germline V lookup: CDR1 SGHRS, CDR2 YFSETQ. Losses at the gene ends were 7 bases for V and 1 base for J; bases not matched to a gene: 6. This CDR3 region has 16 residues. CDR3 amino acids: CASRPLAGGNTGELFF. Written as DNA, the CDR3 is TGCGCCAGCCGCCCCCTAGCGGGGGGGAACACCGGGGAGCTGTTTTTT. The variable domain in full, with the rest retrieved from reference TRBV5-1 and TRBJ2-2, is KAGVTQTPRYLIKTRGQQVTLSCSPISGHRSVSWYQQTPGQGLQFLFEYFSETQRNKGNFPGRFSGRQFSNSRSEMNVSTLELGDSALYLCASRPLAGGNTGELFFGEGSRLTVL.

This clonotype was seen many times. The chain uses TRBV24-1 and TRBJ1-2, with D maybe TRBD1 (5 bases). Germline CDR1 KGHDR, CDR2 SFDVKD. CDR3 length equals 13 residues. V was shortened by 11 bases and J by 1 base, with 13 bases between the two germline ends. The DNA for the CDR3 is TGTGCCAACTATACTCAGGGTAACTATGGCTACACCTTC. Translated: CANYTQGNYGYTF.

The chain joins TRBV19 to TRBJ2-3; possibly TRBD2 for D (7 bases). V was shortened by 5 bases and J by 6 bases, with 12 bases between the two germline ends. Germline CDR1 is LNHDA and CDR2 is SQIVND (reference sequence). This CDR3 is built from 13 residues. This CDR3 is CASSRGAVDTQYF. As DNA, the CDR3 is TGTGCCAGTAGTCGGGGGGCAGTGGATACGCAGTATTTT.

The gene calls are TRBV4-3 and TRBJ1-4; D remains unclear. Per germline, CDR1 LGHNA and CDR2 YSLEER. V lost 0 bases and J 8 bases, leaving 25 bases between the germline ends. There are 19 residues in the CDR3. This CDR3 reads CASSQDFSGRAGVLEKLFF. The CDR3 nucleotides are TGCGCCAGCAGCCAAGATTTCAGCGGGAGGGCCGGGGTTTTAGAAAAACTGTTTTTT.

This clonotype has ten or more counts. The rearrangement joins TRBV12-3 or TRBV12-4 to TRBJ1-5, with TRBD1 identical over 7 bases. The CDR3 length is 13 residues. Losses at the gene ends were 4 bases for V and 6 bases for J; bases not matched to a gene: 3. CDR3 sequence: CASSWTGGQPQHF. Written as DNA, the CDR3 is TGTGCCAGCAGTTGGACAGGAGGTCAGCCCCAGCATTTT.

At least ten counts were recorded for this clonotype. This sequence may be a read error, since a much larger clone differs from it by one base. The chain carries TRBV6-5 and TRBJ1-6; 7 bases fit TRBD1. Germline lookup yields CDR1 MNHEY and CDR2 SVGAGI. V lost 5 bases to trimming and J lost 6 bases; unmatched junction nucleotides: 7. This CDR3 is built from 15 residues. The CDR3, as DNA: TGTGCCAGCAGTCCCCGAGGGGGCTCTAATTCACCCCTCCACTTT. Its translation: CASSPRGGSNSPLHF.

The chain uses TRBV9 and TRBJ1-3; 7 bases map to TRBD1. CDR1 SGDLS and CDR2 YYNGEE come from the germline V gene. J was trimmed by 0 bases and V by 4 bases; bases with no gene match: 4. The CDR3 has 15 residues. This chain's CDR3 is CASSTGQYSGNTIYF. DNA of the CDR3: TGTGCCAGCAGCACGGGACAGTACTCTGGAAACACCATATATTTT.

This clonotype was seen repeatedly, ten times or more. DNA of the CDR3: TGTGCCAGCAGTACGAGTGATACGCAGTATTTT. Its protein product is CASSTSDTQYF. This chain connects TRBV6-2 or TRBV6-3 to TRBJ2-3; no clear D. This CDR3 has 11 residues. The germline V and J ends were trimmed by 5 bases and 6 bases, with 6 bases remaining between them. CDR1 is MNHEY, CDR2 SVGEGT, per germline.

This clonotype showed up many times. V gene TRBV5-8 combines with J gene TRBJ1-2; tentatively, D is TRBD1 (5 bases). The V end was cut by 6 bases, the J end by 5 bases, with 17 bases between. The germline V gene has CDR1 SGHTS and CDR2 YDEGEE. This CDR3 comprises 14 residues. The CDR3 sequence: CASTSQRGRYGYTF. The CDR3, as DNA: TGTGCCAGCACCTCCCAGCGGGGGAGGTATGGCTACACCTTC.

This clonotype was recorded at least ten times. This rearrangement joins TRBV12-3 or TRBV12-4 to TRBJ1-6; D remains unclear. This CDR3 has 15 amino acids. The V gene lost 7 bases and the J gene lost 0 bases, with 10 bases spanning the gap. CDR3 DNA: TGTGCCAGCACCGTGGGGAGCTCCTATAATTCACCCCTCCACTTT. As protein: CASTVGSSYNSPLHF.